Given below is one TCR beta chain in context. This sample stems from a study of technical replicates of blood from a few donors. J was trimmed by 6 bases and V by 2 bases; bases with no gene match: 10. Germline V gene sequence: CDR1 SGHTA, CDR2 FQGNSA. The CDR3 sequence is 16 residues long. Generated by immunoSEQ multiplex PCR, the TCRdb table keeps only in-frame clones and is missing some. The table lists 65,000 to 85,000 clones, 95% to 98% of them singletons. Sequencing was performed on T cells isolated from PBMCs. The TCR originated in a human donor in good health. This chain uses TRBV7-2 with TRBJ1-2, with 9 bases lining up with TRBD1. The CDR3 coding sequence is TGTGCCAGCAGCTTACTCAATCCGGGACAGGGAGATGGCTACACCTTC. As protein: CASSLLNPGQGDGYTF.